This TCR beta chain was retrieved from a study of blood T cells in healthy people across ages. The length of the CDR3 is 17 residues. The J segment lost 6 bases and the V segment lost 0 bases, leaving 5 bases of the junction unmatched. In germline, CDR1 is SGHTA, CDR2 FQGNSA. Alongside a J-beta primer mix, a sample-barcoded 5' primer served in a second PCR lasting about 6 to 12 cycles. From the 5' RACE reads, TCRdb called clonotypes with MiXCR, one entry per CDR3 protein. The data show hundreds of thousands of distinct CDR3 sequences, around 36% seen once. This clonotype was counted many times. The sequencing input was blood. The V call is TRBV7-2, the J call TRBJ2-3; 14 nucleotides match TRBD2. This clonotype was obtained from a man younger than 35 in good health. The CDR3 DNA reads TGTGCCAGCAGCTTAGCAGGGACTAGCGGGGGAGTTGATACGCAGTATTTT. It yields the protein CASSLAGTSGGVDTQYF.